This T cell receptor (beta chain) was recovered during a study of vaccination and CD4 T cells after COVID-19. Study details: Four females and six males made up the convalescents, two of whom were Hispanic. Post-vaccination samples were procured at a median of approximately 70 days following dose two (range 14 to 241).

Sequence data for DNA of cultured CD4+ T cells were generated by the Oncomine TCR Beta short-read assay. MiXCR, run by TCRdb on the PCR reads, gives a single entry per CDR3 protein. The data show approximately 13,000 distinct CDR3 sequences, around 40% seen once. This CDR3 contains 13 residues. Trimming stripped 3 bases from V and 0 bases from J, with 8 bases between. The germline V gene has CDR1 DFQATT and CDR2 SNEGSKA (reference sequence). This clonotype has only a few counts. What it binds is not known. The treatment is: roughly nine-day PBMC culture with coronavirus spike peptide pools or control peptides (ViraFEST assay). ViraFEST used peptide pools to expand antigen-specific T cells and subsequently sequenced their TCRs.

The material sequenced was CD4+ T cells from blood, cultured in vitro, taken before SARS-CoV-2 vaccination. The sequence came from a human donor who had recovered from COVID-19. The rearrangement links TRBV20-1 to TRBJ1-1; D is uncertain. The CDR3 reads CSARFGMNTEAFF. CDR3 DNA: TGCAGTGCTAGGTTCGGGATGAACACTGAAGCTTTCTTT.